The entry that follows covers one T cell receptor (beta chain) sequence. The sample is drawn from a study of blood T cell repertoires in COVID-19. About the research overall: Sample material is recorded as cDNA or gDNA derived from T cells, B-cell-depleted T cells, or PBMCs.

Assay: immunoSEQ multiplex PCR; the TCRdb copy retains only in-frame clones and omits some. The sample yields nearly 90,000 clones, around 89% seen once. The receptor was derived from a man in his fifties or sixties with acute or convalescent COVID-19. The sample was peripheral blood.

The CDR3 nucleotides read TGCGCCAGCTCTCGAACGGGACAGCGAGCGATAGGCAGCAATCAGCCCCAGCATTTT. This gives the protein CASSRTGQRAIGSNQPQHF. This rearrangement joins TRBV10-2 to TRBJ1-5; 7 bases are a match to TRBD1. The CDR3 runs to 19 residues. Germline lookup yields CDR1 WSHSY and CDR2 SAAADI. V was clipped by 8 bases and J by 1 base; unmatched bases: 20.